This TCR beta chain was sequenced for a study of T cell repertoires in cytomegalovirus infection. Study-wide background: Based on public TCR beta signatures, there were indications of CMV infection and of a matching HLA type.

CDR1 is LGHNT and CDR2 is FRNRAP in the germline V gene. This CDR3 region has 21 residues. V shed 0 bases and J shed 5 bases, with 29 bases lying between them. Study results and limitations: Across the ex vivo response, the dominant clonotypes were HLA-C-restricted CMV-specific TCR beta clonotypes. Cumulative frequency (of public TCR beta family members) identified carriers of CMV plus the relevant HLA.

To note about this clonotype: Its antigen remains unidentified.

TCRdb re-called the reads through MiXCR, storing one row per CDR3 protein. The sample comprises about 450,000 distinct CDR3 sequences, approximately 31% of which are singletons, and roughly 13% rests with the top ten. This sequence originates from a human donor in good health (CMV status not recorded). Some clones in this sample may be carry-over from other donors' samples. The V call is TRBV12-5, the J call TRBJ2-1, with D perhaps TRBD1 (5 bases). The source material was PBMCs. In nucleotides, the CDR3 is TGTGCTAGTGGTTTGGTCCCCTACTCGGAACAGGCCGACCTTACGCACAATGAGCAGTTCTTC. It yields the protein CASGLVPYSEQADLTHNEQFF. Based on the CDR3 plus reference TRBV12-5 and TRBJ2-1, the full variable domain is DARVTQTPRHKVTEMGQEVTMRCQPILGHNTVFWYRQTMMQGLELLAYFRNRAPLDDSGMPKDRFSAEMPDATLATLKIQPSEPRDSAVYFCASGLVPYSEQADLTHNEQFFGPGTRLTVL.